These 22 T cell receptor beta chains originate from one sample sequenced in a study of blood T cell repertoires in COVID-19. Here immunoSEQ multiplex PCR was the method, and the copy in TCRdb shows in-frame clones only, minus some. The sample holds 330,000 or so clones, over 80% seen once. The sample consisted of peripheral blood. Receptor source: a man aged 30-40 years with COVID-19, enrolled during active disease.

The chain employs TRBV27 and TRBJ1-6; D unresolved. Trimming took off 0 bases at V and 4 bases at J, with 10 bases between the two ends. Germline V gene sequence: CDR1 MNHEY, CDR2 SMNVEV (reference sequence). The length of the CDR3 is 16 residues. CDR3 DNA: TGTGCCAGCAGTTTATCTGGTCAGATTTATAATTCACCCCTCCACTTT. Translating it yields CASSLSGQIYNSPLHF.

The chain carries TRBV11-2 and TRBJ1-2, with TRBD1 identical over 8 bases. The CDR3 spans 13 residues. The V and J ends lost 4 bases and 6 bases, in that order; junction bases with no gene match: 4. Per germline, CDR1 SGHAT and CDR2 FQNNGV. The CDR3 bases are TGTGCCAGCAGCTGGCAGGGGGCCGATGGCTACACCTTC. It encodes CASSWQGADGYTF.

This chain joins TRBV12-3 or TRBV12-4 and TRBJ1-6; D is unresolved. The CDR3 is 13 residues long. The V end was cut by 7 bases, the J end by 5 bases, with 9 bases between. The CDR3 here is CASKAANNSPLHF. DNA of the CDR3: TGTGCCAGCAAGGCAGCGAATAATTCACCCCTCCACTTT.

The chain has TRBV29-1 and TRBJ2-4, with D perhaps matching TRBD1 (6 bases). The ends were cut back, 6 bases at V and 11 bases at J, with 20 bases in the middle. The CDR3 consists of 13 residues. CDR1 and CDR2 (germline): SQVTM, ANQGSEA. The CDR3 here is CSVGDRPLRVQYF. The CDR3, as DNA: TGCAGCGTCGGTGACAGGCCCTTAAGGGTTCAGTACTTC.

This chain connects TRBV4-1 to TRBJ2-1, with D tentatively TRBD2 (5 bases). Trimming took 4 bases from V and 6 from J, leaving 7 bases between them. This CDR3 has 12 amino acids. Germline V CDR1 and CDR2: MGHRA, YSYEKL. CDR3 region: CASSLAGNEQFF. The DNA for the CDR3 is TGCGCCAGCAGCCTCGCGGGCAATGAGCAGTTCTTC.

The chain links TRBV25-1 to TRBJ2-2; D gene unclear. This CDR3 spans 11 amino acids. Trimming left V 5 bases short and J 5 bases short, with 3 bases between. The germline gives CDR1 MGHDK, CDR2 SYGVNS. The CDR3 spells CASSITGELFF. The CDR3 DNA reads as TGTGCCAGCAGTATAACCGGGGAGCTGTTTTTT.

The gene calls are TRBV6-5 and TRBJ1-1, with 7 bases lining up with TRBD1. The CDR3 length is 16 residues. Germline values: CDR1 MNHEY, CDR2 SVGAGI. Unmatched junction bases numbered 9, after V lost 4 bases and J lost 1 base. The DNA for the CDR3 is TGTGCCAGCAGTTCTTTCCTTGGACAGGCGAACACTGAAGCTTTCTTT. Translated: CASSSFLGQANTEAFF.

In this sample, this clone turned up once. The CDR3 loop is CASSPLAGLGPYNEQFF. The CDR3 DNA reads TGTGCCAGCTCACCACTTGCAGGATTGGGCCCCTACAATGAGCAGTTCTTC. V usage is TRBV18 and J usage is TRBJ2-1; D not certain. The CDR3 length is 17 residues. In germline, CDR1 is KGHSH, CDR2 LQKENI. V was trimmed by 1 base and J by 2 bases, leaving 15 bases between them.

The chain links TRBV30 to TRBJ1-2, with 10 bases aligning to TRBD1. Germline CDR1 is GTSNPN and CDR2 is SVGIG (reference sequence). The CDR3 is 15 amino acids. Trimming at V came to 2 bases and at J to 4 bases, leaving 7 bases not matched to a gene. CDR3 DNA sequence: TGTGCCTGGAGTAAAGAGGGACAGGGGTCCTATGGCTACACCTTC. Protein sequence: CAWSKEGQGSYGYTF.

About this clone: This specimen includes other DNA sequences encoding the same CDR3. This chain joins TRBV6-5 and TRBJ1-2, with TRBD1 matching over 7 bases. The CDR3 spans 15 residues. CDR1 MNHEY and CDR2 SVGAGI come from the germline V gene. V shed 0 bases, J shed 2 bases, and the junction held 3 bases outside the gene matches. The CDR3 spells CASSYSPGGNYGYTF. The CDR3 bases are TGTGCCAGCAGTTACTCTCCAGGGGGAAACTATGGCTACACCTTC.

The rearrangement links TRBV7-2 to TRBJ1-5; 8 bases map to TRBD1. Germline-derived CDR1 and CDR2 are SGHTA and FQGNSA. Germline trimming cut 4 bases from V and 2 bases from J; bases unmatched to any gene: 10. The CDR3 covers 17 residues. The CDR3 nucleotides are TGTGCCAGCAGCTCCCCGGACAGGGATTATGGCAATCAGCCCCAGCATTTT. This encodes CASSSPDRDYGNQPQHF.

This chain uses TRBV11-2 with TRBJ1-1, with D possibly matching TRBD1 (5 bases). CDR1 is SGHAT, CDR2 FQNNGV, per germline. V lost 5 bases and J lost 5, with 18 bases in between. The CDR3 is 15 residues long. CDR3 nucleotide sequence: TGTGCCAGCAGCCCCCCGGGGGGGAGGGGTACTGAAGCTTTCTTT. Translation: CASSPPGGRGTEAFF.

J is TRBJ1-1 and V is TRBV3-1 (or the pseudogene TRBV3-2), with TRBD1 as a possible D gene (5 bases). Germline V gives CDR1 LGHDT, CDR2 YNNKEL (reference sequence). V lost 1 base, J lost 6 bases, and 18 bases lay in between. The CDR3 is 16 residues long. The chain's CDR3 is CASSQGSAGKFAEAFF. In nucleotides, the CDR3 is TGTGCCAGCAGCCAAGGATCAGCAGGGAAGTTCGCTGAAGCTTTCTTT.

The V gene is TRBV4-1, the J gene TRBJ1-2; TRBD1 agrees at 8 bases. This CDR3 region has 15 residues. V was pared by 3 bases and J by 4 bases, with 7 bases of the junction left unmatched. Germline V gene sequence: CDR1 MGHRA, CDR2 YSYEKL. The CDR3 here is CASSQHTTGGYGYTF. The CDR3, as DNA: TGCGCCAGCAGCCAGCACACCACAGGGGGCTATGGCTACACCTTC.

The rearrangement uses TRBV6-2 or TRBV6-3 and TRBJ2-1, with D maybe TRBD2 (6 bases). Germline-derived CDR1 and CDR2 are MNHEY and SVGEGT. The CDR3 totals 17 residues. Trimming left V 6 bases short and J 2 bases short, with 20 bases between. CDR3 residues: CASSSLPRGSAYNEQFF. The CDR3 DNA reads as TGTGCCAGCAGCTCCCTCCCACGGGGGAGCGCCTACAATGAGCAGTTCTTC.

This sequence joins TRBV9 and TRBJ1-1; 10 bases fit TRBD1. The CDR3 consists of 14 residues. The J segment lost 4 bases and the V segment lost 4 bases, leaving 4 bases of the junction unmatched. Per the germline V gene, CDR1 is SGDLS and CDR2 is YYNGEE. The CDR3 DNA reads TGTGCCAGCAGCTTCCGGACAGGGGGCACTGAAGCTTTCTTT. Translating gives CASSFRTGGTEAFF.

The chain recombines TRBV18 with TRBJ2-2, with 8 bases lining up with TRBD2. The CDR3 extends over 15 amino acids. J lost 9 bases, V lost 4 bases, and 10 bases had no gene match. CDR1 is KGHSH and CDR2 is LQKENI in the germline V gene. The CDR3 nucleotides read TGTGCCAGCTCACGGTCTAGCGGGTCGATGAGGGAGCTGTTTTTT. Residues: CASSRSSGSMRELFF. Full variable domain (missing parts from reference TRBV18 and TRBJ2-2): NAGVMQNPRHLVRRRGQEARLRCSPMKGHSHVYWYRQLPEEGLKFMVYLQKENIIDESGMPKERFSAEFPKEGPSILRIQQVVRGDSAAYFCASSRSSGSMRELFFGEGSRLTVL.

The chain is built from TRBV5-8 and TRBJ1-4; 7 bases agree with TRBD1. This CDR3 has 14 residues. Germline assignment: CDR1 SGHTS and CDR2 YDEGEE. V lost 0 bases to trimming and J lost 8 bases; unmatched junction nucleotides: 4. Written as DNA, the CDR3 is TGTGCCAGCAGCTTGGGGACAGGAGGCGAAAAACTGTTTTTT. Protein sequence: CASSLGTGGEKLFF.

The chain joins TRBV6-5 to TRBJ2-7; 8 bases line up with TRBD1. Per the germline V gene, CDR1 is MNHEY and CDR2 is SVGAGI. CDR3 length equals 16 residues. V was clipped by 2 bases and J by 3 bases; unmatched bases: 9. The chain's CDR3 is CASSYEPGGANYEQYF. CDR3 sequence (DNA): TGTGCCAGCAGTTACGAGCCAGGGGGCGCAAACTACGAGCAGTACTTC.

A word on this clone: Distinct nucleotide sequences in the sample also encode this CDR3. The chain has TRBV5-1 and TRBJ2-5; D unresolved. Trimming cost V 0 bases and J 1 base, with 4 bases left between them. The V gene's germline CDR1 is SGHRS and CDR2 YFSETQ. This CDR3 has 13 amino acids. The CDR3 region is CASSLGGQETQYF. DNA of the CDR3: TGCGCCAGCAGCTTGGGAGGCCAAGAGACCCAGTACTTC.

The V call is TRBV9, the J call TRBJ2-1; 7 bases align to TRBD1. V shed 3 bases, J shed 0 bases, and the junction held 3 bases outside the gene matches. Germline V gene data show CDR1 as SGDLS and CDR2 as YYNGEE. The CDR3 has 15 residues. The CDR3 sequence is CASSERTGSYNEQFF. CDR3 nucleotides: TGTGCCAGCAGCGAGAGGACAGGCTCCTACAATGAGCAGTTCTTC. The full variable domain, with the rest looked up from reference TRBV9 and TRBJ2-1, is DSGVTQTPKHLITATGQRVTLRCSPRSGDLSVYWYQQSLDQGLQFLIQYYNGEERAKGNILERFSAQQFPDLHSELNLSSLELGDSALYFCASSERTGSYNEQFFGPGTRLTVL.

This clone was seen a single time. The chain has TRBV20-1 and TRBJ2-7; 10 bases align to TRBD2. Germline V gene sequence: CDR1 DFQATT, CDR2 SNEGSKA (reference sequence). The CDR3 runs 13 residues. V was pared by 3 bases and J by 4 bases, with 3 bases of the junction left unmatched. The CDR3 DNA follows: TGCAGTGCTAGTGGTAGCGGGAGGTACGAGCAGTACTTC. This codes for CSASGSGRYEQYF.